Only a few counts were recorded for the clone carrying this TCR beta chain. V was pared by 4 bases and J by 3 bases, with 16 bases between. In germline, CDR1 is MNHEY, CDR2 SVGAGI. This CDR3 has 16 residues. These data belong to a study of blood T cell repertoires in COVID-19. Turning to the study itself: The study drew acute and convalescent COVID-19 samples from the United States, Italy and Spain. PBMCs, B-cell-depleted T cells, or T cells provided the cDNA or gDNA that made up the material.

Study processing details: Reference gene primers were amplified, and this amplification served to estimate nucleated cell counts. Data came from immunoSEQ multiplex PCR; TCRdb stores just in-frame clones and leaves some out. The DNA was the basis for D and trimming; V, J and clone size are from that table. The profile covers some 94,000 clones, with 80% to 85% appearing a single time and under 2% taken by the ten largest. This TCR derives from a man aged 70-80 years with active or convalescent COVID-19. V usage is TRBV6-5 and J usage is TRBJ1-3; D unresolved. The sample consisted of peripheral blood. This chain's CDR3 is CASSLMAAGGGNTIYF. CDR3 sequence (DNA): TGTGCCAGCAGTTTGATGGCGGCCGGCGGTGGAAACACCATATATTTT.